The next 22 T cell receptor beta chains were all read from a single sample in a study of regulatory T cells in long-lasting Graves disease. Time point defined: newly diagnosed GD, antithyroid drugs for less than 3 months. PBMC RNA served as the TCR library source. Combining iRepertoire HTBI primers with Arm-PCR of CDR3 regions, the authors built TCR beta libraries. TCRdb redid the calling of the multiplex PCR reads with MiXCR, one entry per CDR3 protein. The sample carries roughly 500,000 distinct CDR3 sequences, about 15% recorded once. The same sample was also used in a study of T cells in Graves' hyperthyroidism and ophthalmopathy.

The sample in question was peripheral blood mononuclear cells (PBMCs), obtained at new diagnosis, from a patient treated with antithyroid drugs. All receptors come from a woman in her fifties or sixties with Graves disease.

V and J are TRBV9 and TRBJ1-2, with D perhaps matching TRBD1 (6 bases). Trimming left V 4 bases short and J 4 bases short, with 23 bases between. The CDR3 is made up of 17 amino acids. Germline V gives CDR1 SGDLS, CDR2 YYNGEE. The CDR3 reads CASSPEDAGAAFYGYTF. The CDR3 DNA reads TGTGCCAGCAGCCCCGAAGACGCAGGGGCTGCGTTCTATGGCTACACCTTC. The variable domain in full, with the rest retrieved from reference TRBV9 and TRBJ1-2, is DSGVTQTPKHLITATGQRVTLRCSPRSGDLSVYWYQQSLDQGLQFLIQYYNGEERAKGNILERFSAQQFPDLHSELNLSSLELGDSALYFCASSPEDAGAAFYGYTFGSGTRLTVV.

This clonotype was detected many times. The rearrangement links TRBV30 to TRBJ2-1, with D possibly matching TRBD2 (6 bases). Trimming took 0 bases from V and 10 from J, leaving 7 bases between them. Germline CDR1 and CDR2: GTSNPN and SVGIG (reference sequence). This CDR3 is 11 amino acids long. The CDR3 DNA is TGTGCCTGGAGTGTCGGGGGAGAGCAGTTCTTC. It codes for CAWSVGGEQFF.

The sample holds many counts of this clonotype. The chain recombines TRBV6-1 with TRBJ1-2; perhaps TRBD1 as D (5 bases). Germline lookup yields CDR1 MNHNS and CDR2 SASEGT. V was cut by 6 bases and J by 8 bases, with 19 bases left in between. The CDR3 has 14 amino acids. CDR3 loop: CASRFDSGPRGYTF. CDR3 DNA sequence: TGTGCCAGCAGATTTGACAGCGGCCCGAGGGGCTACACCTTC.

This clonotype came up a few times. J is TRBJ2-5 and V is TRBV3-1, with a tentative D call TRBD1 (5 bases). The V end lost 2 bases, the J end lost 4 bases, and 11 bases lay between the germline ends. CDR3 size: 14 residues. CDR1 and CDR2 (germline): LGHDT, YNNKEL (reference sequence). CDR3 sequence: CASSQRSRGETQYF. In nucleotides, the CDR3 is TGTGCCAGCAGCCAACGCTCAAGGGGAGAGACCCAGTACTTC.

V gene TRBV7-8 combines with J gene TRBJ2-5; either TRBD1 or TRBD2 may fit D (5 bases each). Germline values: CDR1 SGHVS, CDR2 FQNEAQ. CDR3 length: 16 amino acids. V lost 3 bases to trimming and J lost 1 base, with 15 bases between them. CDR3 nucleotides: TGTGCCAGCAGCTTGGTCAATGGGGGACGCCAAGAGACCCAGTACTTC. Translating gives CASSLVNGGRQETQYF.

This clonotype appeared many times. The chain couples TRBV9 to TRBJ2-7; 10 nucleotides line up with TRBD1. The CDR3 contains 15 residues. V was pared by 4 bases and J by 2 bases, with 6 bases of the junction left unmatched. Per the germline V gene, CDR1 is SGDLS and CDR2 is YYNGEE. The CDR3 DNA follows: TGTGCCAGCAGCCCCGTTGGACAGGGGGCCTACGAGCAGTACTTC. Protein sequence: CASSPVGQGAYEQYF.

In its sample, this clonotype was seen a few times. This chain uses TRBV4-1 with TRBJ1-5; TRBD1 might be the D (6 bases). This CDR3 has 15 amino acids. Germline CDR1 MGHRA, CDR2 YSYEKL. V lost 1 base and J lost 3, with 10 bases in between. The CDR3 bases are TGCGCCAGCAGCCAAGCGGGGGCCCACAATCAGCCCCAGCATTTT. Translating gives CASSQAGAHNQPQHF.

This clonotype has a count of ten or more. The rearrangement joins TRBV5-1 to TRBJ1-1; 7 bases line up with TRBD1. Germline CDR1 SGHRS, CDR2 YFSETQ. Trimming took 4 bases from V and 8 from J; bases not matched to a gene: 8. This CDR3 is built from 13 residues. CDR3 nucleotide sequence: TGCGCCAGCAGCCTAGACAGGGACCCCGAAGCTTTCTTT. This encodes CASSLDRDPEAFF.

This clonotype was picked up a small number of times. The rearrangement joins TRBV20-1 to TRBJ2-1; D gene unclear. The CDR3 is 16 residues long. Germline V gene sequence: CDR1 DFQATT, CDR2 SNEGSKA (reference sequence). V lost 0 bases and J 0 bases, leaving 12 bases between the germline ends. CDR3 loop: CSARDLRTGSYNEQFF. The CDR3 bases are TGCAGTGCTAGAGATCTCAGAACGGGCTCCTACAATGAGCAGTTCTTC.

The V call is TRBV27, the J call TRBJ1-2; TRBD1 might be the D (5 bases). This CDR3 is 15 amino acids long. V gave up 1 base and J gave up 2 bases, with 11 bases separating them. The V gene's germline CDR1 is MNHEY and CDR2 SMNVEV (reference sequence). CDR3 region: CASSLYPGANYGYTF. The CDR3 DNA reads TGTGCCAGCAGTTTATACCCCGGGGCGAACTATGGCTACACCTTC.

This clonotype appeared many times. V usage is TRBV28 and J usage is TRBJ1-2; TRBD1 is a possible D gene (5 bases). Germline CDR1 reads MDHEN; CDR2 reads SYDVKM. V gave up 6 bases and J gave up 4 bases, with 15 bases separating them. This CDR3 region has 14 residues. The DNA of the CDR3 is TGTGCCAGCAGGATTGGGGGTGTCAGCTATGGCTACACCTTC. Residues: CASRIGGVSYGYTF.

This clonotype showed up just a few times. This chain uses TRBV9 with TRBJ2-4, with TRBD1 identical over 7 bases. This CDR3 region has 17 residues. CDR1 is SGDLS and CDR2 is YYNGEE in the germline V gene. The ends lost 4 bases at V and 0 bases at J; junction bases unmatched: 10. CDR3: CASSSQGDDGAKNIQYF. The CDR3 nucleotides are TGTGCCAGCAGCTCCCAGGGGGATGACGGAGCCAAAAACATTCAGTACTTC.

Comments on this clonotype: It differs at one base from a far larger clone, so likely a read error. This chain joins TRBV27 and TRBJ2-5; 8 bases are a match to TRBD2. CDR1 is MNHEY and CDR2 is SMNVEV in the germline V gene (reference sequence). The CDR3 is 15 amino acids. V lost 4 bases, J lost 11 bases, and 15 bases stayed unmatched. DNA of the CDR3: TGTGCCAGCAGTTGGACGAGCGGGAGTTACAATGAGCAGTACTTC. Protein sequence: CASSWTSGSYNEQYF.

In this sample, this clonotype turned up many times. This chain links TRBV6-2 or TRBV6-3 with TRBJ2-3; TRBD1 matches 7 bases. The germline V gene has CDR1 MNHEY and CDR2 SVGEGT. V lost 5 bases, J lost 3 bases, and 8 bases stayed unmatched. The CDR3 length is 15 residues. The CDR3 sequence is CASSMRQGNTDTQYF. The CDR3 DNA is TGTGCCAGCAGTATGCGACAGGGAAATACAGATACGCAGTATTTT.

The genes are TRBV25-1 and TRBJ2-7, with D perhaps matching TRBD2 (6 bases). With 7 bases removed from V and 4 bases from J, the gap between germline ends came to 17 bases. Germline values: CDR1 MGHDK, CDR2 SYGVNS. The CDR3 has 14 residues. The CDR3, as DNA: TGTGCCAGCACCTCAACAGGAGGGGCTTACGAGCAGTACTTC. This translates into CASTSTGGAYEQYF.

With respect to this clonotype: A much larger clone lies a single base off, so this may be a read error. V is TRBV6-5 and J is TRBJ2-7, with 8 bases identical to TRBD2. With 2 bases clipped from V and 9 bases from J, the junction kept 12 bases outside the gene matches. The CDR3 contains 15 residues. CDR1 is MNHEY and CDR2 is SVGAGI in the germline V gene. The CDR3 spells CASSYREGIPAGQYF. In nucleotides, the CDR3 is TGTGCCAGCAGTTACCGGGAGGGCATCCCCGCCGGGCAGTACTTC.

This clonotype has at least ten counts. The V call is TRBV5-1, the J call TRBJ1-5; D gene ambiguous. Germline CDR1 and CDR2: SGHRS and YFSETQ. The V and J ends lost 0 bases and 3 bases respectively, with 7 bases between them. CDR3 length: 14 amino acids. The CDR3 region has the DNA TGCGCCAGCAGCTTGGGGACCCCCAATCAGCCCCAGCATTTT. It is translated as CASSLGTPNQPQHF.

In its sample, this clonotype was seen a few times. V and J are TRBV18 and TRBJ1-4; D remains ambiguous. Germline CDR1 reads KGHSH; CDR2 reads LQKENI. With 6 bases removed from V and 0 bases from J, the gap between germline ends came to 11 bases. The CDR3 has 15 amino acids. The CDR3: CASSRASATNEKLFF. The DNA for the CDR3 is TGTGCCAGCTCCCGGGCAAGTGCAACTAATGAAAAACTGTTTTTT.

The chain is built from TRBV9 and TRBJ1-2, with 7 bases matching TRBD1. From germline, CDR1 is SGDLS and CDR2 YYNGEE. CDR3 length: 15 amino acids. The V and J ends lost 2 bases and 7 bases, in that order; junction bases with no gene match: 11. The chain's CDR3 is CASSVPAGGLGGYTF. The CDR3 DNA is TGTGCCAGCAGCGTTCCGGCAGGGGGTTTAGGTGGCTACACCTTC.

The rearrangement links TRBV29-1 to TRBJ2-7; tentative D call: TRBD2 (6 bases). Germline V lookup: CDR1 SQVTM, CDR2 ANQGSEA. Trimming left V 1 base short and J 2 bases short, with 15 bases between. The CDR3 is 15 residues long. CDR3 protein: CSVEGRGRTTYEQYF. The CDR3 DNA follows: TGCAGCGTTGAAGGGAGGGGAAGAACGACCTACGAGCAGTACTTC.

The CDR3 spells CASSLGRGRTYEQYF. The CDR3 region has the DNA TGTGCCAGCAGCTTAGGGCGGGGTCGGACTTACGAGCAGTACTTC. This chain connects TRBV13 to TRBJ2-7, with D perhaps matching TRBD2 (6 bases). The CDR3 contains 15 residues. V shed 0 bases and J shed 4 bases, with 13 bases lying between them. The germline gives CDR1 PRHDT, CDR2 FYEKMQ (reference sequence).

The chain employs TRBV10-3 and TRBJ2-2, with TRBD1 as a possible D gene (6 bases). The V and J ends lost 7 bases and 1 base respectively, with 16 bases between them. The CDR3 contains 16 residues. Germline V gives CDR1 ENHRY, CDR2 SYGVKD. The DNA for the CDR3 is TGTGCCATCAACGCAGGGGTCCCTCTGAACACCGGGGAGCTGTTTTTT. Translation: CAINAGVPLNTGELFF.